Listed below are T cell receptor beta chains from one sample, sequenced in a study of blood T cell repertoires in COVID-19. The assay was immunoSEQ multiplex PCR, and TCRdb's table has in-frame clones only and misses some. The sample shows more than 60,000 clones, approximately 87% of them seen only once. Sequences were obtained from peripheral blood. All receptors derive from a man aged 55 to 69 with acute or convalescent COVID-19. Both conserved end residues are part of each CDR3. Fields, in order: CDR3 length, D gene, clone size, J gene, V gene, CDR3 DNA, CDR3 protein. D genes are given only for firm matches. For some rows the clone size is stated as once, few or many, or as a class when expanded; others skip it.

>15|TRBD2|-|TRBJ2-2|TRBV11-3
TGTGCCAGCAGCACGGGACTAGCTACCCCCGGGGAGCTGTTTTTT
CASSTGLATPGELFF
>14|TRBD1|-|TRBJ1-4|TRBV7-2
TGTGCCAGCAGCTTCAGACAGGGGAGTGAAAAACTGTTTTTT
CASSFRQGSEKLFF
>14|-|-|TRBJ2-7|TRBV11-1
TGTGCCAGCAGCTTAGACCAGGTCTCCTACGAGCAGTACTTC
CASSLDQVSYEQYF
>13|-|-|TRBJ1-1|TRBV12-3/TRBV12-4
TGTGCCAGCAGTTTATCACGGGGGACTGAAGCTTTCTTT
CASSLSRGTEAFF
>16|TRBD1|-|TRBJ2-3|TRBV11-3
TGTGCCAGCAGCTTAGGAAGTGGACAGGGCACAGATACGCAGTATTTT
CASSLGSGQGTDTQYF
>16|TRBD2|-|TRBJ2-3|TRBV4-2
TGTGCCAGCAGCTTGACTAGCGGGGGGAACTCGGATACGCAGTATTTT
CASSLTSGGNSDTQYF
>16|TRBD1|-|TRBJ1-2|TRBV30
TGTGCCTGGAGGGGGACAGGACGAACCGAAAGCTATGGCTACACCTTC
CAWRGTGRTESYGYTF
>17|-|-|TRBJ1-1|TRBV23-1
TGCGCCAGCAGTCACCCTGGAGGGATCTTAAGGGGCACTGAAGCTTTCTTT
CASSHPGGILRGTEAFF
>13|-|-|TRBJ1-2|TRBV15
TGTGCCACCAGCAGAGGAGCTAACTATGGCTACACCTTC
CATSRGANYGYTF
>14|-|-|TRBJ1-2|TRBV19
TGTGCCAGTAGTATAGGACAGGCTAACTATGGCTACACCTTC
CASSIGQANYGYTF
>15|TRBD1|-|TRBJ1-4|TRBV19
TGTGCCAGTAGTATCCCGGGACAGGGGGCGGAAAAACTGTTTTTT
CASSIPGQGAEKLFF
>14|-|-|TRBJ1-2|TRBV6-2/TRBV6-3
TGTGCCAGCAGCCAGACAGGCCGGAGCTATGGCTACACCTTC
CASSQTGRSYGYTF
>12|-|-|TRBJ2-7|TRBV29-1
TGCAGCGCCGAGGGAGAGGAAGACGAGCAGTACTTC
CSAEGEEDEQYF
>12|-|-|TRBJ2-1|TRBV10-1
TGCGCCAGCAGTGAGCGGGGCAATGAGCAGTTCTTC
CASSERGNEQFF
>14|TRBD1|-|TRBJ1-2|TRBV3-1/TRBV3-2
TGTGCCAGCAGCCAAGATGGGACAGCCTTTGGCTACACCTTC
CASSQDGTAFGYTF
>11|-|few|TRBJ1-2|TRBV12-3/TRBV12-4
TGTGCCAGCAGTTTGGGGAGTGGCTACACCTTC
CASSLGSGYTF
>14|-|-|TRBJ1-1|TRBV19
TGTGCCAGTAGTATAGGGACAGACTACACTGAAGCTTTCTTT
CASSIGTDYTEAFF
>15|-|once|TRBJ2-7|TRBV7-2
TGTGCCAGCAGCCCTAGGGGGGGAGCTACGTACGAGCAGTACTTC
CASSPRGGATYEQYF
>15|-|-|TRBJ1-1|TRBV5-8
TGTGCCAGCAGCTTGGCACCTACTAGGAACACTGAAGCTTTCTTT
CASSLAPTRNTEAFF
>15|-|-|TRBJ2-1|TRBV5-5
TGTGCCAGCAGCTTTGAGGACAGCGCGTACAATGAGCAGTTCTTC
CASSFEDSAYNEQFF
>13|TRBD1|few|TRBJ1-1|TRBV18
TGTGCCAGCTCACTATACAGGGGAACTGAAGCTTTCTTT
CASSLYRGTEAFF
>16|-|-|TRBJ2-7|TRBV11-2
TGTGCCAGCAGCTTAGTCGGGGTCCCCTTGATTGGTGAGCAGTACTTC
CASSLVGVPLIGEQYF
>15|TRBD1|few|TRBJ1-2|TRBV14
TGTGCCAGCAGCCAACGCGGACAGGCCTTCTATGGCTACACCTTC
CASSQRGQAFYGYTF
>16|TRBD2|-|TRBJ2-2|TRBV11-2
TGTGCCAGCAGCTTAAGGAGCGGGGGGGCCCCCGGGGAGCTGTTTTTT
CASSLRSGGAPGELFF
>15|TRBD1|-|TRBJ1-4|TRBV5-4
TGTGCCAGCAGCTTGTCCGGGACAGCTAATGAAAAACTGTTTTTT
CASSLSGTANEKLFF
>18|TRBD2|-|TRBJ2-1|TRBV13
TGTGCCAGCAGCGGAGTGGCCGGGACTACCGGGAGGGACAATGAGCAGTTCTTC
CASSGVAGTTGRDNEQFF
>18|TRBD1|-|TRBJ1-3|TRBV4-3
TGCGCCAGCAGCCAAGTCCGACAGGGTGAGGGGTCTGGAAACACCATATATTTT
CASSQVRQGEGSGNTIYF
>13|-|-|TRBJ1-5|TRBV4-2
TGTGCCAGCAGCCAAGATGACGGGCAGCCCCAGCATTTT
CASSQDDGQPQHF